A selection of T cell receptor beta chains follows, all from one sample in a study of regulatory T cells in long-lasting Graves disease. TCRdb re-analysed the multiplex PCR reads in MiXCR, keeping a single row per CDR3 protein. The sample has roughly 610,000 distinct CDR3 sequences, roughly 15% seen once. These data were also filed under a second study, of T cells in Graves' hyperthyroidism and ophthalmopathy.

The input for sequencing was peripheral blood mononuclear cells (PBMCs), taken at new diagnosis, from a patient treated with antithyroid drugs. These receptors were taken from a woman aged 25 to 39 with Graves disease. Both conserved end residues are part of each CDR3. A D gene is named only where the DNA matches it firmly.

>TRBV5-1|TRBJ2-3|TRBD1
CASSLDRGTSDTQYF
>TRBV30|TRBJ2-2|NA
CAWSVRGLNTGELFF
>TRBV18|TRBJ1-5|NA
CASSPGIVQPQHF
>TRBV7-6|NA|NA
CASSLLPRGGETQYF
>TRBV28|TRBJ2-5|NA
CASRGAVTYQETQYF
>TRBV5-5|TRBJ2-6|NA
CASSFFISSGANVLTF
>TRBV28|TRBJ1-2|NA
CASGVEVNYGYTF
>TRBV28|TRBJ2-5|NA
CASSPLRGTQLQETQYF
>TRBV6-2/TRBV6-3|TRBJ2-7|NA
CASRTDRAAYEQYF
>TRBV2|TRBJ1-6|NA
CASSEWGGVSYNSPLHF
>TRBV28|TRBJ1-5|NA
CASRQGKEPQHF
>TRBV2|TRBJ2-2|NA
CASSEREAGELFF
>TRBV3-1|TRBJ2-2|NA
CASRGGGGGELFF
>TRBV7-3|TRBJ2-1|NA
CASSSPRRGNEQFF
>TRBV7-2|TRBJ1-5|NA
CASSLGGGTFQPQHF
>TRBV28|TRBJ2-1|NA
CASSLVSSYNEQFF
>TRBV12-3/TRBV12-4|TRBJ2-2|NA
CATRDSLNTGELFF
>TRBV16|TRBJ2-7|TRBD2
CASSQSGTSGVKQYF
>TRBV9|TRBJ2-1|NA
CASSVGAYNEQFF
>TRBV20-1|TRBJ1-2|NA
CSARDPSSGGYGYTF
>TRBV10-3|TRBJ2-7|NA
CAISGQDSYEQYF
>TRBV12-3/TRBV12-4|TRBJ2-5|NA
CASTLSARETQYF
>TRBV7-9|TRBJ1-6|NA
CASSLPGFSSPLHF
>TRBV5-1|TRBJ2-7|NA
CASSYSVDSYEQYF
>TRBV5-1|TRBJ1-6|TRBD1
CASSTDRDDSPLHF
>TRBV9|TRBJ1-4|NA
CASSPRGAGDEKLFF
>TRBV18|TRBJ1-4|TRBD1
CASSPGTGVNEKLFF
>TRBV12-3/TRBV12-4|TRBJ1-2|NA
CASSPGGKGGYTF
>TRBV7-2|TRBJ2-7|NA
CASSLRTGISYEQYF
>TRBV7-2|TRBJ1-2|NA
CASSLPTAGYGYTF
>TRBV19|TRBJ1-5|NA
CASSIQADEPQHF
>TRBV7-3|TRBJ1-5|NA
CASHNSRAPNQPQHF
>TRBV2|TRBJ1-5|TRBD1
CASSEPDRDRGGDRGDQPEHF
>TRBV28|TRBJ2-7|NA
CASSPRLVDYEQYF
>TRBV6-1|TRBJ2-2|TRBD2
CASPEPNGRRIPGELFF
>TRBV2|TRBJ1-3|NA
CASSDEAAGNTIYF
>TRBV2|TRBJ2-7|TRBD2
CASTPVKREGREQYF
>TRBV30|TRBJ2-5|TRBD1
CAWTGGETQYF
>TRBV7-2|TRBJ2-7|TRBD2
CATQSPSGTYEQYF
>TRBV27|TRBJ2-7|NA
CASSTIVGDEQYF
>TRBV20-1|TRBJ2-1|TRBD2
CSARLAGGYNEQFF
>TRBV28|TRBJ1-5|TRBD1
CASSLLGTGSQPQHF